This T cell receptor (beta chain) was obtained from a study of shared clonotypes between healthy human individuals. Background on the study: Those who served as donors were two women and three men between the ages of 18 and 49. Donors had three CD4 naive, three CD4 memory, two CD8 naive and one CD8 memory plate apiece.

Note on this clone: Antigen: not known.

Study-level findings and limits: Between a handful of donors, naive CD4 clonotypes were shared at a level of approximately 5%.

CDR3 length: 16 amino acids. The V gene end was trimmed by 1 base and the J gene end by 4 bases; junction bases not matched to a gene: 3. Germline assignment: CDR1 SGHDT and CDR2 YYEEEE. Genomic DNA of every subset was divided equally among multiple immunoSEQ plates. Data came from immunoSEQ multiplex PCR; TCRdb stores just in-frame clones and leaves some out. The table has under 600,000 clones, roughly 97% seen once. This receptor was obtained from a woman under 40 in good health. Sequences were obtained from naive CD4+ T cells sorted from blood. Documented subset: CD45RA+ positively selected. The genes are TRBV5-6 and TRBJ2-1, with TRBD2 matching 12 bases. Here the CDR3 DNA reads TGTGCCAGCAGCTTGCCTAGCGGGAGGGAATACAATGAGCAGTTCTTC. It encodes CASSLPSGREYNEQFF.